Below are 9 T cell receptor beta chains sequenced from a single sample in a study of long-term antiretroviral therapy in people with HIV. With survey level as its setting, the immunoSEQ assay was v3.0. Some clones are missing from TCRdb's copy, which holds only in-frame ones; the method was immunoSEQ multiplex PCR. The sample has 20,000 or so clones; about 91% are singletons. Sequencing used unsorted PBMCs, obtained 2.1 years after starting antiretroviral therapy. The receptors were sampled from a man younger than 35 with HIV.

The CDR3 DNA sequence: TGTGCCAGCAGCGTAAGCTTGAACACCGGGGAGCTGTTTTTT. This codes for CASSVSLNTGELFF. This chain joins TRBV9 and TRBJ2-2, with unresolved D. Germline V gene data show CDR1 as SGDLS and CDR2 as YYNGEE. The CDR3 loop spans 14 amino acids. V lost 1 base, J lost 1 base, and 5 bases lay in between.

The CDR3 coding sequence is TGTGCCAGCAGCTTGGCGGATCCAGGCGAGCAGTACTTC. Translation: CASSLADPGEQYF. This chain links TRBV7-6 with TRBJ2-7; no definite D call. The germline V gene has CDR1 SGHVS and CDR2 FNYEAQ. CDR3 length equals 13 residues. V lost 3 bases to trimming and J lost 6 bases, with 12 bases between them.

The V call is TRBV5-1, the J call TRBJ2-3; no firm D call. The CDR3 sequence is 13 residues long. V lost 0 bases to trimming and J lost 3 bases, with 5 bases between them. Per germline, CDR1 SGHRS and CDR2 YFSETQ. The CDR3 DNA reads as TGCGCCAGCAGCTTGGATGGGACAGATACGCAGTATTTT. This encodes CASSLDGTDTQYF.

The chain carries TRBV2 and TRBJ1-4, with 11 bases matching TRBD1. V lost 3 bases to trimming and J lost 1 base; unmatched junction nucleotides: 1. Germline V CDR1 and CDR2: SNHLY, FYNNEI. The CDR3 spans 16 residues. CDR3 in amino acids: CASSDGTGGTNEKLFF. CDR3 in DNA: TGTGCCAGCAGTGACGGGACAGGGGGAACTAATGAAAAACTGTTTTTT. The full variable domain, rest sourced from reference TRBV2 and TRBJ1-4, is EPEVTQTPSHQVTQMGQEVILRCVPISNHLYFYWYRQILGQKVEFLVSFYNNEISEKSEIFDDQFSVERPDGSNFTLKIRSTKLEDSAMYFCASSDGTGGTNEKLFFGSGTQLSVL.

The chain links TRBV19 to TRBJ1-5, with D perhaps TRBD1 (6 bases). Trimming shortened V by 3 bases and J by 7 bases, and 13 bases separated the two germline ends. This CDR3 contains 14 residues. Germline V gives CDR1 LNHDA, CDR2 SQIVND (reference sequence). CDR3 protein: CASSITGKPQPQHF. The CDR3 DNA follows: TGTGCCAGTAGTATTACAGGGAAGCCCCAGCCCCAGCATTTT. Variable domain in full (rest from reference TRBV19 and TRBJ1-5): DGGITQSPKYLFRKEGQNVTLSCEQNLNHDAMYWYRQDPGQGLRLIYYSQIVNDFQKGDIAEGYSVSREKKESFPLTVTSAQKNPTAFYLCASSITGKPQPQHFGDGTRLSIL.

The chain links TRBV19 to TRBJ1-1; tentative D call: TRBD1 (5 bases). The CDR3 consists of 13 residues. Trimming left V 7 bases short and J 1 base short, with 10 bases between. Germline V lookup: CDR1 LNHDA, CDR2 SQIVND (reference sequence). In nucleotides, the CDR3 is TGTGCCAGTAAGGCAGGGAGGAACACTGAAGCTTTCTTT. Encoded protein: CASKAGRNTEAFF.

J is TRBJ2-7 and V is TRBV19; TRBD1 aligns across 9 bases. The J segment lost 4 bases and the V segment lost 4 bases, leaving 2 bases of the junction unmatched. This CDR3 is built from 13 residues. Germline lookup yields CDR1 LNHDA and CDR2 SQIVND (reference sequence). The CDR3 DNA sequence: TGTGCCAGTAGTAGGGGACAGGGATACGAGCAGTACTTC. Translation: CASSRGQGYEQYF.

The J gene is TRBJ1-3, the V gene TRBV7-9; D remains unclear. Germline V gene sequence: CDR1 SEHNR, CDR2 FQNEAQ (reference sequence). CDR3 length: 15 residues. Between the trimmed V and J ends, which lost 5 bases and 2 bases, there was a span of 13 bases. CDR3: CASSLHSGTGNTIYF. As DNA, the CDR3 is TGTGCCAGCAGCCTCCATTCCGGGACTGGAAACACCATATATTTT.

The V and J genes are TRBV5-6 and TRBJ1-2, with a possible D match to TRBD1 (6 bases). The germline V gene encodes CDR1 SGHDT and CDR2 YYEEEE. V was shortened by 1 base and J by 0 bases, with 10 bases between the two germline ends. This CDR3 has 15 amino acids. The CDR3 protein is CASSLRGSTNYGYTF. The CDR3, as DNA: TGTGCCAGCAGCTTGAGGGGGTCTACTAACTATGGCTACACCTTC.